A selection of T cell receptor beta chains follows, all from one sample in a study of blood T cell repertoires in COVID-19. Here immunoSEQ multiplex PCR was the method, and the copy in TCRdb shows in-frame clones only, minus some. Of 130,000 to 150,000 clones in the sample, 75% to 90% were seen once. Sequencing was carried out using PBMCs or T cells enriched from blood (not recorded which). The receptor source for this set is a man aged 60 to 75 who had recovered from COVID-19. Each CDR3 is given with its conserved first and last residue. A D gene is named only where the DNA matches it firmly. Clone sizes are given selectively: once, few, many, or a class where the clone is expanded.

>TRBJ2-1|once|TRBD2|TRBV14
TGTGCCAGCCCCCAAGGGCGGGACTACACCTACAATGAGCAGTTCTTC
CASPQGRDYTYNEQFF
>TRBJ2-7|-|TRBD2|TRBV5-1
TGCGCCAGCAGTCCGGGGCGGGGGGAGCAGTACTTC
CASSPGRGEQYF
>TRBJ2-5|-|-|TRBV10-3
TGTGCCATCTGGGCAGGAGAGACCCAGTACTTC
CAIWAGETQYF
>TRBJ1-3|-|-|TRBV3-1/TRBV3-2
TGTGCCAGCAGCCAGAGTCAGGGGCTGCTTACTGGAAACACCATATATTTT
CASSQSQGLLTGNTIYF
>TRBJ1-2|-|-|TRBV11-2
TGTGCCAGCAGCCCCCCCCCGCGGGCGCTTTGGGGCTACACCTTC
CASSPPPRALWGYTF
>TRBJ2-7|-|TRBD2|TRBV10-3
TGTGCCATCAGCCCTGCGGGAGGGCCCAACGAGCAGTACTTC
CAISPAGGPNEQYF
>TRBJ2-5|-|TRBD1|TRBV3-1/TRBV3-2
TGTGCCAGCAGCCTATGGGACAGAGAAGAGACCCAGTACTTC
CASSLWDREETQYF
>TRBJ2-5|-|-|TRBV5-4
TGTGCCAGCAGCGGAGGGACTCGCAGGGAGGAGACCCAGTACTTC
CASSGGTRREETQYF
>TRBJ2-7|-|TRBD1|TRBV5-1
TGCGCCAGCAGCGTGACAGGGGATGGCATCACCCCCTACTTC
CASSVTGDGITPYF
>TRBJ1-2|-|-|TRBV7-9
TGTGCCAGCAGCCCGCACGCAGGGGACAACTATGGCTACACCTTC
CASSPHAGDNYGYTF
>TRBJ1-6|-|-|TRBV27
TGTGCCAGCAGTTTACGGGGTTATAATTCACCCCTCCACTTT
CASSLRGYNSPLHF
>TRBJ2-5|-|TRBD1|TRBV28
TGTGCCAGCAGTTTATTTGGGACAGGGGAGACCCAGTACTTC
CASSLFGTGETQYF
>TRBJ2-1|-|TRBD2|TRBV19
TGTGCCAGTAGTGCAACCGGGACTAGCGGAGGCTCCTACAATGAGCAGTTCTTC
CASSATGTSGGSYNEQFF
>TRBJ2-7|-|TRBD2|TRBV14
TGTGCCAGCAGCCAAGATCCGACTAGCCTCAACTCCTACGAGCAGTACTTC
CASSQDPTSLNSYEQYF
>TRBJ2-3|-|-|TRBV28
TGTGCCAGCAGCCTACGCGATACGCAGTATTTT
CASSLRDTQYF
>TRBJ2-1|-|-|TRBV27
TGTGCCAGCAGACCCGGGACTCCGTACAATGAGCAGTTCTTC
CASRPGTPYNEQFF
>TRBJ2-2|-|-|TRBV5-6
TGTGCCAGCAGCTTGGAACAGACCGGGGAGCTGTTTTTT
CASSLEQTGELFF
>TRBJ1-5|-|TRBD1|TRBV29-1
TGCAGCGTTTGGACAGGGGTCAGCAATCAGCCCCAGCATTTT
CSVWTGVSNQPQHF
>TRBJ2-2|-|-|TRBV5-6
TGTGCCAGCAGCTTGGCGACCGGGGAGCTGTTTTTT
CASSLATGELFF
>TRBJ2-3|-|-|TRBV18
TGTGCCAGCTCACCAACACGGACTAACACAGATACGCAGTATTTT
CASSPTRTNTDTQYF